The T cell receptor beta chain under discussion was sequenced for a study of cytomegalovirus exposure and HLA in healthy donors. The V gene end was trimmed by 7 bases and the J gene end by 4 bases; junction bases not matched to a gene: 12. Germline V gene data show CDR1 as SQVTM and CDR2 as ANQGSEA. This CDR3 is built from 15 residues. Primers included in the PCR were 60 Vbeta and 13 Jbeta primers. Sequencing was performed with immunoSEQ multiplex PCR; in TCRdb, only in-frame clones are kept and a portion is missing. The sample lists roughly 120,000 clones; over 70% were seen once. Donors had nominal health at sampling but likely had unrecorded immune exposures.

The V gene is TRBV29-1, the J gene TRBJ2-2; 7 bases line up with TRBD1. Sequenced sample: PBMCs. This receptor was taken from a young woman in good health and CMV-seronegative. This CDR3 reads CSALTDRASTGELFF. CDR3 coding DNA: TGCAGCGCCCTTACCGACAGGGCCTCCACCGGGGAGCTGTTTTTT.